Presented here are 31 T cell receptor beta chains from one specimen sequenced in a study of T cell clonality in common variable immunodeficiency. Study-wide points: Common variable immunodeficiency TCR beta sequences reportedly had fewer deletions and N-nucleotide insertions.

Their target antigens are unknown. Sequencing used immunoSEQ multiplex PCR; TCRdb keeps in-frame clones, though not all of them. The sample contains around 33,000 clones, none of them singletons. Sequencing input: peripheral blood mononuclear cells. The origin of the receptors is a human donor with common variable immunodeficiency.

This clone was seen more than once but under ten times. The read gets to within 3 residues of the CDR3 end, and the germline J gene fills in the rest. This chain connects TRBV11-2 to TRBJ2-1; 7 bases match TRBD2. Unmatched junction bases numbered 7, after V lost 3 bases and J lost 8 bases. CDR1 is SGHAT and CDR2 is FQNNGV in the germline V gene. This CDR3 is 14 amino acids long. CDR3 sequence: CASSFRMAGDEQFF. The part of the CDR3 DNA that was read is TGTGCCAGCAGCTTTAGGATGGCGGGAGATGAG.

The sequenced part of the CDR3 DNA is TGTGCCAGCAGCTACGGACCGGGGAGCAATCAGCCC. It encodes CASSYGPGSNQP. The entire CDR3 protein reads CASSYGPGSNQPQHF. The chain combines TRBV6-2 or TRBV6-3 with TRBJ1-5; no definite D call. Coverage ceases 3 residues before the CDR3 finishes, and the germline J gene fills in the end. The CDR3 is made up of 15 amino acids. V was shortened by 6 bases and J by 1 base, with 13 bases between the two germline ends. Germline assignment: CDR1 MNHEY and CDR2 SVGEGT.

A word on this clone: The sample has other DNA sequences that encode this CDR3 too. Incomplete CDR3 DNA: TGTGCCAGCAGCTTTGCTGGACAGGGGTACGAG. Translation: CASSFAGQGYE. The whole CDR3 sequence is CASSFAGQGYEQYF. V gene TRBV7-7 combines with J gene TRBJ2-7; 9 bases match TRBD1. The CDR3 goes on 3 residues after the read ends, and that part is filled in from the germline J gene. The V gene's germline CDR1 is SSHAT and CDR2 FNYEAQ (reference sequence). Unmatched junction bases numbered 4, after V lost 3 bases and J lost 4 bases. The CDR3 spans 14 residues.

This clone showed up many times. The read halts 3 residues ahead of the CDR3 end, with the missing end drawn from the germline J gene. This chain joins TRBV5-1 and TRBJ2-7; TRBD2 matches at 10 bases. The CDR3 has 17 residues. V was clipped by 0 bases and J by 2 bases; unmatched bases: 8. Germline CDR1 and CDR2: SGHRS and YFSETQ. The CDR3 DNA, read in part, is TGCGCCAGCAGCTTGGGGGCTAGCGGGAGACATACCTACGAG. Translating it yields CASSLGASGRHTYE. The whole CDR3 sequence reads CASSLGASGRHTYEQYF.

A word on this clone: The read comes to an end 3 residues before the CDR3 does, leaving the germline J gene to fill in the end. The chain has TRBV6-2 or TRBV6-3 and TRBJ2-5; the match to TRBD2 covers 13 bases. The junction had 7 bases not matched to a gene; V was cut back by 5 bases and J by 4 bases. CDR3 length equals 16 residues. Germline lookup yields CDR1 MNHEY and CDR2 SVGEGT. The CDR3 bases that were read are TGTGCCAGCAGTCCTGGACTAGCGGGAGTCTTAGAGACC. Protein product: CASSPGLAGVLET. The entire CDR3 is CASSPGLAGVLETQYF.

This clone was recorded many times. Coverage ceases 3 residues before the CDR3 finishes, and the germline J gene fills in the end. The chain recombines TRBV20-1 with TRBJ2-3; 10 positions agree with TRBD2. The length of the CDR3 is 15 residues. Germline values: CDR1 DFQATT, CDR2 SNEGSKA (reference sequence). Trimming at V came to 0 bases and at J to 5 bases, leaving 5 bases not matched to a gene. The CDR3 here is CSARDPSGSGDTQYF. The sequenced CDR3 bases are TGCAGTGCTAGAGACCCTAGCGGGAGCGGAGATACG.

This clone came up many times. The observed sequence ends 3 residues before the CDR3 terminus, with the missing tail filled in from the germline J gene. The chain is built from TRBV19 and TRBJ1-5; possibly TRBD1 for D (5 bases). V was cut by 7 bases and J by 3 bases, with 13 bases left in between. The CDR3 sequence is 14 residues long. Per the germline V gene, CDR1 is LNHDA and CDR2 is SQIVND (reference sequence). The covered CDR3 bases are TGTGCCAGTACCCATGACAGCTACAATCAGCCC. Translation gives CASTHDSYNQP. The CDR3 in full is CASTHDSYNQPQHF.

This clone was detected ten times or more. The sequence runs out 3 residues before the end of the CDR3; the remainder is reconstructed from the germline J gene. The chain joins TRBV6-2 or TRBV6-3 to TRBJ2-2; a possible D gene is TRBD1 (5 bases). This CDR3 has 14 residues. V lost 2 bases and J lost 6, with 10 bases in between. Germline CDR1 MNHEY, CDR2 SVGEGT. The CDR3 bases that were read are TGTGCCAGCAGTTACCAGGGTCAGGCCGGGGAG. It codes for CASSYQGQAGE. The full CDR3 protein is CASSYQGQAGELFF.

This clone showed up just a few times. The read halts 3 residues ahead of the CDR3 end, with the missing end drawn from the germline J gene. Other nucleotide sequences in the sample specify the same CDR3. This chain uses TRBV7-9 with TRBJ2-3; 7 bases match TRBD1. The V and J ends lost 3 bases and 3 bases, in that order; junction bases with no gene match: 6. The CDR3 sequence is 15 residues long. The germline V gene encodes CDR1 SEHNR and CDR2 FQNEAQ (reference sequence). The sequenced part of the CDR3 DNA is TGTGCCAGCAGCTTTTACGGGACAGTTACAGATACG. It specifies CASSFYGTVTDT. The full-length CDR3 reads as CASSFYGTVTDTQYF.

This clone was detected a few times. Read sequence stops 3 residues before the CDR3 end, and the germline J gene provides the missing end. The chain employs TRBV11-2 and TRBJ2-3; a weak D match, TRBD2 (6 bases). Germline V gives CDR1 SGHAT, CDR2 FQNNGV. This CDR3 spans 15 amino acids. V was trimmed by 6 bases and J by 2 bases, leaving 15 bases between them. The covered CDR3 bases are TGTGCCAGCAGGCCAGCCGGGACTTACACAGATACG. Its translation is CASRPAGTYTDT. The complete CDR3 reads CASRPAGTYTDTQYF.

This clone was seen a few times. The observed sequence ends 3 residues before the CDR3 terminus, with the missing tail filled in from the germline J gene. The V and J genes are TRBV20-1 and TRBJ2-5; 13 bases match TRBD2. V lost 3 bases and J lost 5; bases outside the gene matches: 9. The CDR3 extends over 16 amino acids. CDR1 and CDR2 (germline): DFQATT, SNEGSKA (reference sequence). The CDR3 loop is CSARAGTSGAGETQYF. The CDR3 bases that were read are TGCAGTGCTAGGGCCGGGACTAGCGGGGCAGGGGAGACC.

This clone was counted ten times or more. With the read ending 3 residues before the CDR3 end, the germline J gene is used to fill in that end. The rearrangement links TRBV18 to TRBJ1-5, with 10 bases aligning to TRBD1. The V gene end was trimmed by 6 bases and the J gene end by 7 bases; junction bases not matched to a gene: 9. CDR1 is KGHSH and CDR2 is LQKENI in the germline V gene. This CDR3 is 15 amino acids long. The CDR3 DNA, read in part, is TGTGCCAGCTCTAGTGACAGGGGGCGCGGGCAGCCC. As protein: CASSSDRGRGQP. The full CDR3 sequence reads CASSSDRGRGQPQHF.

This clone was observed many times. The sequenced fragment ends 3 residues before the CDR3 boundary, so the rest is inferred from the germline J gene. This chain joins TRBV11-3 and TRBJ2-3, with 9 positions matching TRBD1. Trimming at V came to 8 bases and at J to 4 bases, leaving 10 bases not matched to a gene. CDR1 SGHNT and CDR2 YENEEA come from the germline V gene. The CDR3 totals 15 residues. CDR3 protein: CASGRGTGLPDTQYF. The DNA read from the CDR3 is TGTGCCAGCGGGAGAGGGACAGGGCTGCCAGATACG.

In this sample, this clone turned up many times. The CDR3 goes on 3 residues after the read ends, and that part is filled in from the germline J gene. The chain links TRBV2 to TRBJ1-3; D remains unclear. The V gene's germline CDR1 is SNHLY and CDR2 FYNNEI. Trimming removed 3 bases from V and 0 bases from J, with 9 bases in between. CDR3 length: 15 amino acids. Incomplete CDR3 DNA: TGTGCCAGCAGTGATCAGGCTTACTCTGGAAACACC. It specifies CASSDQAYSGNT. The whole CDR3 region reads CASSDQAYSGNTIYF.

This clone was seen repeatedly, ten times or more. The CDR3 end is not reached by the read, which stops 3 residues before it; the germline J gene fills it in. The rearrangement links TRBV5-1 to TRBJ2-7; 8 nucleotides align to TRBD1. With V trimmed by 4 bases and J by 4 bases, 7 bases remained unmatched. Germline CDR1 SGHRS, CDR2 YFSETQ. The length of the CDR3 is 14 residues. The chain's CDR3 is CASSPGQGGYEQYF. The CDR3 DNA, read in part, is TGCGCCAGCAGCCCAGGACAGGGAGGATACGAG.

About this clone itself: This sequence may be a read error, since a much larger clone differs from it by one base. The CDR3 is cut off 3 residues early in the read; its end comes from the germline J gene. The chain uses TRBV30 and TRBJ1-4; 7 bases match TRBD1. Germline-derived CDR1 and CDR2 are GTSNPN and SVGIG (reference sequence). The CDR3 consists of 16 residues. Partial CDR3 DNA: TGTGCCTGGAGTTTGGGATACAGGGGAACTAAGGAAAAA. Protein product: CAWSLGYRGTKEK. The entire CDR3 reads CAWSLGYRGTKEKLFF.

The sequenced part of the CDR3 DNA is TGTGCCAGCAGCCCCGGGACAGATACG. Amino acid sequence: CASSPGTDT. The full CDR3 protein is CASSPGTDTQYF. The chain joins TRBV7-2 to TRBJ2-3; D is ambiguous. The sequenced fragment ends 3 residues before the CDR3 boundary, so the rest is inferred from the germline J gene. The germline gives CDR1 SGHTA, CDR2 FQGNSA. V was cut by 5 bases and J by 3 bases, with 6 bases left in between. This CDR3 is 12 amino acids long.

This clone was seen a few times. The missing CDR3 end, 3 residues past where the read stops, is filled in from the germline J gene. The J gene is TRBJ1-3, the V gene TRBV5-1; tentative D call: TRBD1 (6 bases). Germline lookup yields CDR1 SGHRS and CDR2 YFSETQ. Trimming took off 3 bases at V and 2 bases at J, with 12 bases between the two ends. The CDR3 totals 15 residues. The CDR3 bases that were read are TGCGCCAGCAGCTCCGGACAGCCTCCTGGAAACACC. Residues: CASSSGQPPGNT. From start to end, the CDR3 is CASSSGQPPGNTIYF.

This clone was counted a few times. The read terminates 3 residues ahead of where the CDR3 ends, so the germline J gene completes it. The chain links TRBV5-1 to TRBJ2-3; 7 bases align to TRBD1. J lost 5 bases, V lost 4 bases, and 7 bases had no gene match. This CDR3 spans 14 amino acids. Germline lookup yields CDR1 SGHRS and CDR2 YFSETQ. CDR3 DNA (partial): TGCGCCAGCAGCGACAGGGCAGCATTAGATACG. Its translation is CASSDRAALDT. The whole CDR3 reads CASSDRAALDTQYF.

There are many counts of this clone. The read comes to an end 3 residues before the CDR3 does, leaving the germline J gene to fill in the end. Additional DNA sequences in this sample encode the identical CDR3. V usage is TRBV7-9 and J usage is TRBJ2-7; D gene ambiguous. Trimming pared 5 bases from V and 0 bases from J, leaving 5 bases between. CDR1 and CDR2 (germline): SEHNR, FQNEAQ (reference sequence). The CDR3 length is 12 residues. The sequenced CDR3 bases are TGTGCCAGCAGCCCTAGCTCCTACGAG. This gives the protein CASSPSSYE. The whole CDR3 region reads CASSPSSYEQYF.

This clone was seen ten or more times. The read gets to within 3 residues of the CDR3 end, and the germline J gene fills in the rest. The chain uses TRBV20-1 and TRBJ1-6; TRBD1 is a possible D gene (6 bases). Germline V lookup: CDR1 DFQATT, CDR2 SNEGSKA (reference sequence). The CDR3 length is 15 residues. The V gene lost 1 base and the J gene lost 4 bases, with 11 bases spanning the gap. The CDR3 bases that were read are TGCAGTGCTAGAGGCAGGGGCACGTATAATTCACCC. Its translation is CSARGRGTYNSP. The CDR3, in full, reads CSARGRGTYNSPLHF.

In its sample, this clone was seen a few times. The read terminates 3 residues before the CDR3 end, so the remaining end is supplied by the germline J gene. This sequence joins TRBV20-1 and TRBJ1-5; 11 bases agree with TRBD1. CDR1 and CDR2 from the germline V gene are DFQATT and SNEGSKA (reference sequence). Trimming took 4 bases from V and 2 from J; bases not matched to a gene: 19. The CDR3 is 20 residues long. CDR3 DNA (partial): TGCAGTGCTACCAGTATCCTCCGGGACAGGGGGAATTGGGGCAATCAGCCC. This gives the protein CSATSILRDRGNWGNQP. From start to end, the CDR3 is CSATSILRDRGNWGNQPQHF.

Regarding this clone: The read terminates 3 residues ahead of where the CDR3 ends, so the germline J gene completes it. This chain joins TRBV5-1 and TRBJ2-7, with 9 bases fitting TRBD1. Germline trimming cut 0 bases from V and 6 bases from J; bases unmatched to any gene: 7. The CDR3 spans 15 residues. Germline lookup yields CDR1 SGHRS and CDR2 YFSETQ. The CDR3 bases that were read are TGCGCCAGCAGCTTGGTCGGGACAGGGCCCTTCGAG. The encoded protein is CASSLVGTGPFE. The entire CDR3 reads CASSLVGTGPFEQYF.

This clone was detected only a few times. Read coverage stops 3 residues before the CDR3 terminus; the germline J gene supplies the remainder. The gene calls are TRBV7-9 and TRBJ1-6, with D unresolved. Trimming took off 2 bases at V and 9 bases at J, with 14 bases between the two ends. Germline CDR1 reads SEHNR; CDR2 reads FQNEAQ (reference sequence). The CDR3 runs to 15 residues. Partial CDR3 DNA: TGTGCCAGCAGCTTATACTCTTTTGAGGGTTCACCC. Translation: CASSLYSFEGSP. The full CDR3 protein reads CASSLYSFEGSPLHF. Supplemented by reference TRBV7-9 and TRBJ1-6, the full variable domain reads DTGVSQNPRHKITKRGQNVTFRCDPISEHNRLYWYRQTLGQGPEFLTYFQNEAQLEKSRLLSDRFSAERPKGSFSTLEIQRTEQGDSAMYLCASSLYSFEGSPLHFGNGTRLTVT.

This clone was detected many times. This CDR3 is CASSLGNSGSTDTQYF. The sequenced CDR3 bases are TGCGCCAGCAGCTTGGGAAATAGCGGGAGCACAGATACG. This chain joins TRBV5-1 and TRBJ2-3, with TRBD2 matching 7 bases. The read falls 3 residues short of the CDR3 end, and the missing part is taken from the germline J gene. This CDR3 comprises 16 residues. The V and J ends lost 0 bases and 0 bases, in that order; junction bases with no gene match: 4. Germline CDR1 is SGHRS and CDR2 is YFSETQ.

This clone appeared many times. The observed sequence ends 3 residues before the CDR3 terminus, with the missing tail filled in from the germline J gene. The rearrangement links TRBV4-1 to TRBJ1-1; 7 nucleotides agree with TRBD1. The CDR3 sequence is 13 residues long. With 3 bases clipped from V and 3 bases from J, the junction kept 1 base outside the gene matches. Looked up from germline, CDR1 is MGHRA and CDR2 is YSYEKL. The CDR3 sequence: CASSQDRYTEAFF. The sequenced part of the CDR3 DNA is TGCGCCAGCAGCCAGGACAGGTACACTGAA.

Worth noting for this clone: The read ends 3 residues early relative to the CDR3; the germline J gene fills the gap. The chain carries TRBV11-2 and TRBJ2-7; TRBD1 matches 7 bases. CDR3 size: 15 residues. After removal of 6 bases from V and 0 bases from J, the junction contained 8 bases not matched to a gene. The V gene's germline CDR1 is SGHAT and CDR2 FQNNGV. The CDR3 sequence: CASSPGTDYSYEQYF. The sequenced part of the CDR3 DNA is TGTGCCAGCAGTCCCGGGACAGATTACTCCTACGAG.

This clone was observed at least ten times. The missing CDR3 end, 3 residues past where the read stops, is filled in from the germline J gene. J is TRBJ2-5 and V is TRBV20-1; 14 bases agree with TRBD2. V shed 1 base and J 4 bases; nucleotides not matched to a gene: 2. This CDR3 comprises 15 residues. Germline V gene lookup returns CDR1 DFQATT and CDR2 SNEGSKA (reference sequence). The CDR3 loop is CSARGLAGGGETQYF. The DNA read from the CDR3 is TGCAGTGCTAGAGGACTAGCGGGAGGGGGAGAGACC.

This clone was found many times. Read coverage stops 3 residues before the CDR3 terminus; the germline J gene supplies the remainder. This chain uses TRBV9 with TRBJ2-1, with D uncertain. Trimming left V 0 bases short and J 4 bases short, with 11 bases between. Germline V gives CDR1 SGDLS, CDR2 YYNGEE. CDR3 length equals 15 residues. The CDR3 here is CASSVEGSPYNEQFF. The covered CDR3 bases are TGTGCCAGCAGCGTAGAAGGGTCCCCTTACAATGAG.

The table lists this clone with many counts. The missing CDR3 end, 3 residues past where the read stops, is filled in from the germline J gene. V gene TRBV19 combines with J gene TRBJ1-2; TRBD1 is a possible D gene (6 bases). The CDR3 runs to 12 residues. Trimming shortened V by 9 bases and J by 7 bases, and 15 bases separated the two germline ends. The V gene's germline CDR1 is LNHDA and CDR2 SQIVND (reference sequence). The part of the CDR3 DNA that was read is TGTGCCAGCCCTACAGGGTATGTTGGC. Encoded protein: CASPTGYVG. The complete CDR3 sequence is CASPTGYVGYTF.

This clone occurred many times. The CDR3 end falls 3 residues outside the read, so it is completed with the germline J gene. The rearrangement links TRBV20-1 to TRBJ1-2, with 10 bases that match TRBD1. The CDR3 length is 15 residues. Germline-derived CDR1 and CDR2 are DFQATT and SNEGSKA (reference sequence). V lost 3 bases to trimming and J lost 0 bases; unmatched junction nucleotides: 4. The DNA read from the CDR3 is TGCAGTGCTAGGCCCGGGACAGGGGCTAACTATGGC. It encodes CSARPGTGANYG. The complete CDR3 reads CSARPGTGANYGYTF.